This TCR beta chain was recorded in a study of graft-versus-host responses after intestinal transplantation. Background on the study: Anti-thymocyte globulin served as induction for all recipients, who then took tacrolimus and steroids for approximately three years. Study-level points and caveats: In patients with graft-donor T cell macrochimerism, allograft graft-versus-host to host-versus-graft clonal ratios were high. Recipient marrow contained GvH clones, some of which appeared first in ileum or blood.

Using immunoSEQ multiplex PCR, the repertoire was profiled, and TCRdb retains in-frame clones only, with some absent. This repertoire shows over 65,000 clones, about 92% found once; its top ten account for under 0.85%. Worth noting for this clone: Its antigen is as yet unknown.

Germline V gene data show CDR1 as SGHAT and CDR2 as FQDESV (reference sequence). The ends were cut back, 1 base at V and 3 bases at J, with 9 bases in the middle. The CDR3 runs 14 residues. The TCR sequence derives from a human patient who received an intestinal transplant, so some T cells may come from the graft donor. Sequencing used PBMCs, obtained 98 days after intestinal transplantation. This chain uses TRBV11-1 with TRBJ1-1; a weak D match, TRBD1 (6 bases). The DNA of the CDR3 is TGTGCCAGCAGCTTAGGGACAGCTTACACTGAAGCTTTCTTT. Translation gives CASSLGTAYTEAFF.